Described below is a single TCR beta chain sequence and its context. Antigen unknown. Sample-barcoded 5' priming and a J-beta primer mix drove a second PCR of about 6 to 12 cycles. TCRdb redid the calling of the 5' RACE reads with MiXCR, one entry per CDR3 protein. The table includes 780,000 or so distinct CDR3 sequences, 45% to 70% detected once. Isolated PBMCs totaled at least 7 million in each sample. This record belongs to a study of blood T cells in healthy people across ages. Study-level results: Greater diversity and more naive CD4+ cells were seen in long-lived donors than in aged donors. The study could not conclusively compare naive and antigen-experienced cells, given its unsorted PBMCs.

The receptor's source is a man aged 40-49 years in good health. Sequenced material: blood.

CDR3 loop: CSATDRGPHTDTQYF. The CDR3 DNA reads TGCAGTGCTACCGACAGGGGGCCACACACAGATACGCAGTATTTT. V and J are TRBV20-1 and TRBJ2-3; 10 positions match TRBD1. With 4 bases clipped from V and 2 bases from J, the junction kept 6 bases outside the gene matches. This CDR3 comprises 15 residues. Germline V CDR1 and CDR2: DFQATT, SNEGSKA (reference sequence).